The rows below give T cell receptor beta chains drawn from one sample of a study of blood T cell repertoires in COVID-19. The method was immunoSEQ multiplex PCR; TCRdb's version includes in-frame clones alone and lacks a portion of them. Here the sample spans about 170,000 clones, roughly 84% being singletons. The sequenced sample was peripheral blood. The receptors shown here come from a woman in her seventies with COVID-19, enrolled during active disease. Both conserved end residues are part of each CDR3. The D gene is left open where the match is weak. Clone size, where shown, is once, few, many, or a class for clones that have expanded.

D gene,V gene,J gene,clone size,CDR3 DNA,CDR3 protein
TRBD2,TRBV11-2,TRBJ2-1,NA,TGTGCCAGCAGCCCCAGCCAGCGGGGATACAATGAGCAGTTCTTC,CASSPSQRGYNEQFF
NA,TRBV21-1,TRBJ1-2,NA,TGTGCCAGCAGCAAAGCGCGCCCCAAGGGGTATGGCTACACCTTC,CASSKARPKGYGYTF
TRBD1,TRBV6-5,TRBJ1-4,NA,TGTGCCAGCAGTAGGGGGCAGACTAATGAAAAACTGTTTTTT,CASSRGQTNEKLFF
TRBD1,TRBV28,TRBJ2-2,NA,TGTGCCAGCAGGCCTCCATTAGGACAGGGGTCTACCGGGGAGCTGTTTTTT,CASRPPLGQGSTGELFF
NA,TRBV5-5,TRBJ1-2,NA,TGTGCCAGCAGCCCAGGAATGCATGGCTACACCTTC,CASSPGMHGYTF
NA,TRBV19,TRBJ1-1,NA,TGTGCCAGTAGAAAAACAGGGTATGGAACTGAAGCTTTCTTT,CASRKTGYGTEAFF
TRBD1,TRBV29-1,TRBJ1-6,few,TGCAGCGTCGCGACAGGGGAGGGTTCACCCCTCCACTTT,CSVATGEGSPLHF
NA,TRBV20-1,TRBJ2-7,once,TGCAGTGATCCCTCAACACGCGAGCAGTACTTC,CSDPSTREQYF
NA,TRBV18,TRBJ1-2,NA,TGTGCCAGCTCATCCGCGACAGTAGAAGGCTACACCTTC,CASSSATVEGYTF
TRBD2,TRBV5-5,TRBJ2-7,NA,TGTGCCAGCAGCTTGATAGCGGGCGAGCAGTACTTC,CASSLIAGEQYF
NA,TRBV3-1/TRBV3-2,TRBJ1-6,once,TGTGCCAGCAGCCAAGATGTAGGGAGGGCCTATAATTCACCCCTCCACTTT,CASSQDVGRAYNSPLHF
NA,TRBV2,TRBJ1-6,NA,TGTGCCAGCAGTGACACACAGGGCCCGAATTCACCCCTCCACTTT,CASSDTQGPNSPLHF
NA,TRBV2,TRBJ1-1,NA,TGTGCCAGCACCTATCGGGGGGCCGCGGCTGAAGCTTTCTTT,CASTYRGAAAEAFF
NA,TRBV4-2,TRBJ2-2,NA,TGTGCCAGCAGCCCACGGGGGAAGGTTACCGGGGAGCTGTTTTTT,CASSPRGKVTGELFF
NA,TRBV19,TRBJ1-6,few,TGTGCCAGTAGTATCACCTCCGGGTTGGCACCCCTCCACTTT,CASSITSGLAPLHF
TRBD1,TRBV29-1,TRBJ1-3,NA,TGCAGTGCCATAGGGGGCGCGGGAAACACCATATATTTT,CSAIGGAGNTIYF
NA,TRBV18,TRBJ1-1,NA,TGTGCCAGCTCACCACCTAGATTAATGGACAGTAACACTGAAGCTTTCTTT,CASSPPRLMDSNTEAFF
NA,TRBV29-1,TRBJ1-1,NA,TGCAGCGTTGAATTAGGGAGGACGGCTTTCTTT,CSVELGRTAFF
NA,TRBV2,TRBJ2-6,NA,TGTGCCAGCAGTGAAGAGACGGGTGGGGCCAACGTCCTGACTTTC,CASSEETGGANVLTF
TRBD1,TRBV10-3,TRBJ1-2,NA,TGTGCCATCAGTGAGGACAGGGACTATGGCTACACCTTC,CAISEDRDYGYTF
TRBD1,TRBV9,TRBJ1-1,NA,TGTGCCAGCAGCGTATCCCCCGGGACAGGGAACACTGAAGCTTTCTTT,CASSVSPGTGNTEAFF
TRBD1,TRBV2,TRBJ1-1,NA,TGTGCCAGCAGTACCACAGGGGTTACTGAAGCTTTCTTT,CASSTTGVTEAFF
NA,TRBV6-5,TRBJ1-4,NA,TGTGCCAGCAGTTACGAGGGGAGGGGTGAAAAACTGTTTTTT,CASSYEGRGEKLFF
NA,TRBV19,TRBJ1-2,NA,TGTGCCAGTGTGGACTCGGGCCATGGCTACACCTTC,CASVDSGHGYTF
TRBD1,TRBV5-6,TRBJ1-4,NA,TGTGCCAGCAGCTTTTGGCAGGGGGCGACTTATGAAAAACTGTTTTTT,CASSFWQGATYEKLFF
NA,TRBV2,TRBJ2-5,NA,TGTGCCAGCAGGCTAGGCCAAGAGACCCAGTACTTC,CASRLGQETQYF
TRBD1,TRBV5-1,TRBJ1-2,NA,TGCGCCAGCAGCCCGGGACAGGCAAACTATGGCTACACCTTC,CASSPGQANYGYTF
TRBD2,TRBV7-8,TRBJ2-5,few,TGTGCCAGCAGCCGCGGGAGGGTACAGGAGACCCAGTACTTC,CASSRGRVQETQYF
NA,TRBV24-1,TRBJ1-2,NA,TGTGCCACCAGTGAAAAAGCAGCGGGGGCCAACTATGGCTACACCTTC,CATSEKAAGANYGYTF